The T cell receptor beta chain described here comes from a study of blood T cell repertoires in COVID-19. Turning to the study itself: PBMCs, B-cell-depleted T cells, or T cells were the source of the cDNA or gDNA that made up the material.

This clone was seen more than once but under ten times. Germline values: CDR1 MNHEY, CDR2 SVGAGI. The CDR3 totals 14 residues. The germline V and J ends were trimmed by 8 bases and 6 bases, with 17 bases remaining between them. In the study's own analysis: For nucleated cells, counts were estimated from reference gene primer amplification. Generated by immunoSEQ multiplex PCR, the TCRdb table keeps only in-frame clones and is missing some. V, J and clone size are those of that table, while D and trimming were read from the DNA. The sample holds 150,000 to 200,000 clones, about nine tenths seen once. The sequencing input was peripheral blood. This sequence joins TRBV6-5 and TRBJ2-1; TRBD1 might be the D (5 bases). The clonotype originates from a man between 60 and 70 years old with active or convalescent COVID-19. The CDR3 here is CASRPLGPSNEQFF. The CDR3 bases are TGTGCCAGCCGGCCCTTGGGGCCGAGCAATGAGCAGTTCTTC.